Below, 22 T cell receptor beta chains from the same sample are listed, as sequenced in a study of blood T cell repertoires in COVID-19. Using immunoSEQ multiplex PCR, the repertoire was profiled, and TCRdb retains in-frame clones only, with some absent. This sample has some 120,000 clones, with 60% to 85% found just once. Sample: peripheral blood. These receptor sequences come from an elderly man with acute or convalescent COVID-19.

The genes are TRBV25-1 and TRBJ1-1, with TRBD1 matching over 8 bases. Unmatched junction bases numbered 5, after V lost 5 bases and J lost 3 bases. CDR1 and CDR2 from the germline V gene are MGHDK and SYGVNS. This CDR3 spans 14 amino acids. The CDR3 DNA sequence: TGTGCCAGCAGTCAACAGGGGGGATACACTGAAGCTTTCTTT. Translated, it gives CASSQQGGYTEAFF. Full variable domain (rest looked up from reference TRBV25-1 and TRBJ1-1): EADIYQTPRYLVIGTGKKITLECSQTMGHDKMYWYQQDPGMELHLIHYSYGVNSTEKGDLSSESTVSRIRTEHFPLTLESARPSHTSQYLCASSQQGGYTEAFFGQGTRLTVV.

In nucleotides, the CDR3 is TGTGCCAGCTCATCGGGACAGTTCTATGGCTACACCTTC. Its protein product is CASSSGQFYGYTF. V usage is TRBV18 and J usage is TRBJ1-2, with TRBD1 matching over 7 bases. The CDR3 extends over 13 amino acids. The germline gives CDR1 KGHSH, CDR2 LQKENI. Trimming at V came to 5 bases and at J to 4 bases, leaving 4 bases not matched to a gene.

The gene calls are TRBV29-1 and TRBJ2-1; possibly TRBD1 for D (5 bases). CDR1 is SQVTM and CDR2 is ANQGSEA in the germline V gene. The CDR3 has 14 residues. Deletions cut 3 bases from V and 7 bases from J, with 16 bases between. The CDR3 protein is CSVEEWTLSNEQFF. Written as DNA, the CDR3 is TGCAGCGTTGAGGAGTGGACACTTTCTAATGAGCAGTTCTTC.

This sequence joins TRBV24-1 and TRBJ2-3, with 10 bases aligning to TRBD1. This CDR3 comprises 15 residues. Germline V gene data show CDR1 as KGHDR and CDR2 as SFDVKD. Trimming at V came to 2 bases and at J to 3 bases, leaving 1 base not matched to a gene. The CDR3 protein is CATSDWDRGTDTQYF. The CDR3 nucleotides are TGTGCCACCAGTGATTGGGACAGGGGAACAGATACGCAGTATTTT.

The CDR3 DNA reads TGTGCCAGCAGCCGCCCGGGACTAGATAGCCCCCATGAGCAGTTCTTC. This encodes CASSRPGLDSPHEQFF. This chain connects TRBV4-2 to TRBJ2-1; 8 bases map to TRBD2. This CDR3 has 16 amino acids. Losses at the gene ends were 4 bases for V and 8 bases for J; bases not matched to a gene: 13. Germline V gene lookup returns CDR1 LGHNA and CDR2 YNFKEQ.

The chain carries TRBV18 and TRBJ1-5; D is ambiguous. Trimming removed 4 bases from V and 4 bases from J, with 11 bases in between. The CDR3 is 14 residues long. The germline V gene has CDR1 KGHSH and CDR2 LQKENI. As DNA, the CDR3 is TGTGCCAGCTCACTGGCAGGAGGAAATCAGCCCCAGCATTTT. Translated: CASSLAGGNQPQHF.

V gene TRBV27 combines with J gene TRBJ2-7; 8 nucleotides match TRBD1. The V and J ends lost 5 bases and 1 base, in that order; junction bases with no gene match: 7. In germline, CDR1 is MNHEY, CDR2 SMNVEV (reference sequence). This CDR3 is built from 15 residues. CDR3 sequence (DNA): TGTGCCAGCAGTCCTGTAGGGACAGGTTCCTACGAGCAGTACTTC. Residues: CASSPVGTGSYEQYF.

The rearrangement links TRBV4-1 to TRBJ1-2; TRBD1 agrees at 8 bases. The CDR3 has 16 residues. J gave up 1 base and V 2 bases, and 6 bases lay outside the gene matches. Germline V gives CDR1 MGHRA, CDR2 YSYEKL. The CDR3 region is CASSQSQGGFNYGYTF. The CDR3 region has the DNA TGCGCCAGCAGCCAATCACAGGGGGGTTTTAACTATGGCTACACCTTC.

The chain employs TRBV5-1 and TRBJ2-5; tentatively, D is TRBD1 (5 bases). The CDR3 runs 14 residues. Trimming took 3 bases from V and 1 from J, leaving 10 bases between them. In germline, CDR1 is SGHRS, CDR2 YFSETQ. The CDR3, as DNA: TGCGCCAGCAGCTGGGGCTCTCCCCAAGAGACCCAGTACTTC. Translated: CASSWGSPQETQYF. Filled out from reference TRBV5-1 and TRBJ2-5, the complete variable domain reads KAGVTQTPRYLIKTRGQQVTLSCSPISGHRSVSWYQQTPGQGLQFLFEYFSETQRNKGNFPGRFSGRQFSNSRSEMNVSTLELGDSALYLCASSWGSPQETQYFGPGTRLLVL.

This clone has only a few counts. The CDR3 DNA reads TGTGCCAGCAGCTTAGAGGGGACAGGGATCGGTGGCTACACCTTC. Translating gives CASSLEGTGIGGYTF. The J gene is TRBJ1-2, the V gene TRBV7-2, with 9 bases identical to TRBD1. J gave up 7 bases and V 1 base, and 7 bases lay outside the gene matches. Germline CDR1 SGHTA, CDR2 FQGNSA. The CDR3 length is 15 residues. Looking up the rest from reference TRBV7-2 and TRBJ1-2 gives the full variable domain: GAGVSQSPSNKVTEKGKDVELRCDPISGHTALYWYRQSLGQGLEFLIYFQGNSAPDKSGLPSDRFSAERTGGSVSTLTIQRTQQEDSAVYLCASSLEGTGIGGYTFGSGTRLTVV.

This chain joins TRBV27 and TRBJ2-1; 10 nucleotides match TRBD1. Germline CDR1 reads MNHEY; CDR2 reads SMNVEV (reference sequence). CDR3 length equals 14 residues. Unmatched junction bases numbered 6, after V lost 5 bases and J lost 8 bases. CDR3 DNA sequence: TGTGCCAGCAGTGGGGACAGGGGTAGGTATGAGCAGTTCTTC. As protein: CASSGDRGRYEQFF.

This chain links TRBV3-1 (or the pseudogene TRBV3-2) with TRBJ2-1; the D gene is possibly TRBD1 (6 bases). The CDR3 spans 17 residues. Per germline, CDR1 LGHDT and CDR2 YNNKEL (reference sequence). V was pared by 4 bases and J by 7 bases, with 23 bases between. Written as DNA, the CDR3 is TGTGCCAGCAGCCGAGCCCCACACAGGGCCGATTATAATGAGCAGTTCTTC. Amino acid sequence: CASSRAPHRADYNEQFF.

This sequence joins TRBV5-1 and TRBJ1-6, with D possibly matching TRBD1 (5 bases). V lost 2 bases and J 14 bases, leaving 20 bases between the germline ends. Germline V gene sequence: CDR1 SGHRS, CDR2 YFSETQ. This CDR3 is built from 15 residues. The CDR3: CASSLGQGHGGALHF. The CDR3 DNA reads TGCGCCAGCAGCTTAGGCCAGGGTCACGGGGGGGCCCTCCACTTT.

The chain recombines TRBV6-6 with TRBJ1-2; 7 nucleotides align to TRBD1. Germline-derived CDR1 and CDR2 are MNHNY and SVGAGI (reference sequence). The CDR3 consists of 15 residues. Germline trimming cut 7 bases from V and 5 bases from J; bases unmatched to any gene: 13. CDR3 amino acids: CASTTPTGLSYGYTF. The DNA of the CDR3 is TGTGCCAGCACCACTCCGACAGGGTTAAGTTATGGCTACACCTTC.

The chain has TRBV19 and TRBJ2-1; 8 bases are shared with TRBD1. Germline lookup yields CDR1 LNHDA and CDR2 SQIVND (reference sequence). With 1 base clipped from V and 8 bases from J, the junction kept 4 bases outside the gene matches. CDR3 length: 14 residues. The CDR3 protein is CASSIVQGAHEQFF. The DNA of the CDR3 is TGTGCCAGTAGTATAGTTCAGGGGGCACATGAGCAGTTCTTC.

The chain joins TRBV11-2 to TRBJ2-3; D gene uncertain. The germline V gene has CDR1 SGHAT and CDR2 FQNNGV. The CDR3 consists of 15 residues. V lost 4 bases and J 4 bases, leaving 15 bases between the germline ends. CDR3 in amino acids: CASSSVLTNPDTQYF. CDR3 bases: TGTGCCAGCAGCTCGGTCCTCACCAACCCAGATACGCAGTATTTT.

The chain combines TRBV18 with TRBJ1-1; possible D gene TRBD1, 6 bases. CDR1 is KGHSH, CDR2 LQKENI, per germline. This CDR3 contains 15 residues. V was cut by 2 bases and J by 4 bases, with 14 bases left in between. Written as DNA, the CDR3 is TGTGCCAGCTCACCAGCACAGGGTGGTTTCACTGAAGCTTTCTTT. Residues: CASSPAQGGFTEAFF.

This chain connects TRBV6-2 or TRBV6-3 to TRBJ1-1, with 8 bases fitting TRBD1. CDR1 and CDR2 from the germline V gene are MNHEY and SVGEGT. This CDR3 has 15 residues. Trimming at V came to 5 bases and at J to 5 bases, leaving 10 bases not matched to a gene. Written as DNA, the CDR3 is TGTGCCAGCAGTCACCCCAGGGGGCGCGATACTGAAGCTTTCTTT. Residues: CASSHPRGRDTEAFF.

This chain links TRBV7-9 with TRBJ2-1, with TRBD1 matching 10 bases. Trimming cost V 5 bases and J 6 bases; bases outside gene matches: 10. The germline V gene encodes CDR1 SEHNR and CDR2 FQNEAQ (reference sequence). The CDR3 totals 16 residues. The CDR3 region is CASSIRPGTGVNEQFF. The CDR3 region has the DNA TGTGCCAGCAGCATCCGTCCCGGGACAGGGGTCAATGAGCAGTTCTTC.

The CDR3 DNA follows: TGTGCCAGCAGTTTATACGGACAGGGCCTTCAGCCCCAGCATTTT. Translated, it gives CASSLYGQGLQPQHF. The chain has TRBV6-6 and TRBJ1-5; TRBD1 aligns across 8 bases. In germline, CDR1 is MNHNY, CDR2 SVGAGI (reference sequence). This CDR3 is 15 amino acids long. J lost 6 bases, V lost 4 bases, and 8 bases had no gene match.

The CDR3 protein is CASSRGQANTEAFF. The CDR3 DNA reads as TGTGCCAGTAGTAGAGGACAAGCAAACACTGAAGCTTTCTTT. The chain joins TRBV19 to TRBJ1-1; D is possibly TRBD1 (5 bases). Per germline, CDR1 LNHDA and CDR2 SQIVND (reference sequence). With 4 bases removed from V and 2 bases from J, the gap between germline ends came to 11 bases. This CDR3 region has 14 residues. Combining the CDR3 with reference TRBV19 and TRBJ1-1 gives the whole variable domain DGGITQSPKYLFRKEGQNVTLSCEQNLNHDAMYWYRQDPGQGLRLIYYSQIVNDFQKGDIAEGYSVSREKKESFPLTVTSAQKNPTAFYLCASSRGQANTEAFFGQGTRLTVV.

The chain uses TRBV6-6 and TRBJ2-7, with D possibly matching TRBD1 (6 bases). Trimming left V 7 bases short and J 9 bases short, with 19 bases between. Germline loops: CDR1 MNHNY, CDR2 SVGAGI (reference sequence). This CDR3 spans 13 amino acids. For the CDR3, the DNA is TGTGCCAGCACTAGCCGGGACAATGGCGGGCAGTACTTC. Translating gives CASTSRDNGGQYF.